This T cell receptor beta chain emerged from a study of cytomegalovirus exposure and HLA in healthy donors (dated by TCRdb to about 2017). As for the study more broadly: According to an earlier analysis of several hundred of the donors, some 180 million T cells yielded 95 million to 140 million unique TCR beta sequences and about 280 Gb of sequence data. An early release covering some 640 HLA-typed donors comprised about 310 gigabases of sequencing data and 65 million to 100 million unique TCR sequences. Of the roughly 430 genotyped donors, roughly 85% fell in the genetic ancestry cluster associated with self-reported Caucasian donors. The aim of the study was to test whether cataloging public T cell receptors could identify signatures of past pathogen exposure. The study profiled the T cell repertoires of hundreds of subjects by immunosequencing and related them to cytomegalovirus serostatus. Along with the approximately 600-subject first cohort, a separate validation cohort of over 90 different subjects was used. To predict cytomegalovirus infection status, the study brought together high-throughput TCR immunosequencing, statistical association of individual TCRs with disease status, and machine learning. In a later analysis, previously published TCR beta repertoires from more than 500 donors were re-analyzed and high-resolution HLA genotyping was added so that TCR occurrence patterns could be studied. Rather than drawing on any new phenotypic data, the later analysis identified candidate immune exposures from TCR beta sequences and the way those sequences occurred across donors. An earlier analysis of several hundred of the donors used high-throughput TCR beta sequencing to judge whether each TCR beta V gene segment behaved as functional or pseudogenic. Donor age, sex, ethnicity and CMV serostatus were compiled together with the repertoire data. In a later genetic analysis, genome-wide SNP genotypes for 398 of the 666 donors were used, and that subset was treated as a discovery cohort. All discovery cohort repertoires had been generated using a single sequencing platform. Class I and class II HLA loci were covered by the typing at four-digit resolution. The number of typed donors differed by locus: roughly 629-640 for A, B, C, DRB1 and DQB1; approximately 520 for DQA1; 600 to 610 for DPA1; and some 430 for DPB1. Roughly five DR-DQ haplotypes were handled as single units for association and clustering because linkage in the cohort was strong. On average, approximately 250,000 unique TCR beta nucleotide sequences were sequenced per donor among a few hundred genotyped donors of the cohort, with about 17% of those sequences being non-productive. What the authors observed across the whole study: A later genetic analysis reported fewer N-insertions in productive TCRs among donors in an Asian-associated ancestry cluster than the roughly 620-donor mean. Because HLA typing was unavailable for some donors at each locus, only the typed subset was used in association tests. In vitro tests confirmed that three of the cytomegalovirus-associated TCR beta chains recognize cytomegalovirus antigens. According to a later analysis, TCR association rates differed among HLA loci, with DRB1 alleles showing the most associated TCRs and HLA-C alleles showing the fewest. A cluster of highly shared sequence variants was judged likely to be a technical artifact of the sequencing pipeline. Some IMGT-functional V segments, including TRBV6-2 and TRBV6-3, could not be distinguished by the 87-base-pair reads and were therefore excluded. In both the original and validation cohorts, the classifier was reported to diagnose cytomegalovirus status with high specificity and sensitivity. In the study, some 180 TCR beta chains were listed as associated with cytomegalovirus. Across donors, most TCR sequences were observed very rarely, whereas some public TCRs were present in many individuals. The authors suggested that the approach could potentially be extended to other disease states and immunological phenotypes. A further reported finding was that TCR beta sequences accurately predicted the HLA-A and HLA-B alleles for most subjects in the first cohort. The cohort was sequenced for TCR beta chains only, and without alpha or paired-chain data the features that could be detected were limited. Strong co-occurrence of HLA alleles, especially DR and DQ, made assigning TCR associations to individual alleles difficult. At a false discovery rate of 0.05, a later analysis linked roughly 17,000 TCR beta sequences to specific HLA alleles. A later analysis found that HLA-associated TCR beta chains were more clonally expanded and had lower generation probabilities than equally common non-associated chains. An earlier analysis of around 540 of the donors showed that most TCR beta V segments appeared in productive rearrangements either about 87% or about 30% of the time, which broadly matched IMGT annotations. According to a later analysis, most CMV-associated TCR beta chains appeared to be HLA-restricted, and the HLA associations seemed to be driven largely by CMV exposure. Because counts were too low, 15 or so rarely observed V segments, including chromosome 9 orphons, were excluded from the earlier analysis of several hundred of the donors. In a later genetic analysis, a missense DCLRE1C variant was associated with V-gene and J-gene trimming of TCR beta chains, and the association was replicated in an independent cohort. The presence/absence analyses assumed that sequencing depth was roughly uniform across donors, and that assumption may not be true. Linkage disequilibrium might explain the correlated functional status among segregating V segments, but an unknown experimental factor could not be excluded. In a later analysis, several top co-occurrence clusters were reported to appear linked to parvovirus B19, influenza, CMV and Epstein-Barr virus. CMV serostatus was the only immune exposure information available for the cohort.

The library was generated by the immunoSEQ multiplex PCR assay. For the multiplex PCR, a mixture combining 60 forward primers for TCR Vbeta segments and 13 reverse primers for TCR Jbeta segments was used. The CDR3 region of rearranged TCR beta genes was amplified from genomic DNA by a multiplex PCR assay. The amplified TCR beta libraries were sequenced on the Illumina HiSeq System as 87-base-pair reads. On the authors' methods: A later analysis tallied roughly 76 million unique TCR beta chains across the 666 repertoires, and around 9.9 million of those chains were shared by two or more donors. A nearest-neighbor algorithm error-corrected the raw reads and collapsed the reads into unique sequences, merging closely related sequences to remove PCR and sequencing errors. CDR3 sequences were aligned to IMGT reference sequences to assign V, D and J gene segments. For a sequence to be retained, at least a six-nucleotide match to both a V gene segment and a J gene segment was required. Rearrangements were classified as productive when the CDR3 lacked stop codons and remained in frame with V and J, and all other rearrangements were classified as non-productive. Following IMGT convention, CDR3 was defined as the stretch from the second conserved V-encoded cysteine to the conserved J-encoded phenylalanine. Sequences without an unambiguous match to a single V gene segment were excluded from the earlier analysis of several hundred of the donors. An earlier analysis of almost 600 of the donors classified V segments as functional when productive rearrangements were above 56.7% and as segregating when the standard deviation between donors was above 5%. A statistical classification framework was built to diagnose cytomegalovirus status from the catalog of TCR beta chain sequences. In a later analysis, TCR nucleotide sequences were compared against IMGT/GENE-DB human TR gene sequences so that V and J genes could be assigned. Using the TCRdist pipeline, a later analysis assigned CDR3 sequences along with most-parsimonious VDJ recombination scenarios. In a later analysis, each TCR beta chain was defined by its CDR3 amino acid sequence together with its V-gene family, and reads lacking a unique V-gene family were excluded. To address suspected cross-contamination and a sequencing artifact, a later analysis removed 450 to 700 highly shared, low-generation-probability nucleotide sequences. In a later analysis, a clonal expansion index for each public chain was calculated from normalized within-repertoire ranks of inferred template counts. In a later analysis, generation probabilities were computed with a VDJ recombination model fitted to out-of-frame rearrangements, and the resulting probabilities were checked against IGoR. In a later analysis, hypergeometric tests were used to score TCR-TCR, TCR-HLA and TCR-CMV co-occurrence, with a repertoire-size bias correction applied to TCR pairs. In a later analysis, false discovery rates were estimated by permuting HLA or CMV assignments 20 times. In a later analysis, co-occurring TCRs were grouped with DBSCAN, and TCRdist sequence similarity was added when clustering was performed within HLA-allele-positive subsets. Co-occurrence clustering excluded repertoires with fewer than 30,000 or more than 120,000 public chains, plus five with anomalous nucleotide sharing. The table comes from immuneACCESS by way of TCRdb, which keeps in-frame sequences with V and J called. Part of the clones is missing from these tables; in studies checked, under half for an unresolved V gene and the rest for unknown reasons. The V and J calls and clone size were taken over from that table, and D and trimming were inferred from the DNA. This sample comprises under 130,000 clones, 60% to 80% of them detected only once. Around 8.6% of the sample is in the top ten clones.

Remarks on this clone: Its antigen specificity is not known. No much larger clone is present one base from it, and per-base qualities are unavailable.

The germline V gene supplies CDR1 MDHEN and CDR2 SYDVKM. Trimming at the junction amounts to 4 bases on V and 10 bases on J, and the germline ends lie 10 bases apart. Inclusive of the bounding cysteine and phenylalanine, the CDR3 is 12 residues long. The entry retains the CDR3 DNA only, 36 bases that are in frame from base 1. The cohort was made up of approximately 700 healthy bone marrow donors. All cohort members were sampled while nominally healthy, although unrecorded immune exposures were likely present. The donor tested CMV seropositive and was one of the 289 seropositive cohort members. A peripheral blood sample was provided by each donor, and peripheral blood mononuclear cells were used for TCR beta sequencing. Genomic DNA was extracted from the blood cell samples with the Qiagen DNeasy Blood Extraction Kit.

Sequenced sample: PBMCs. The sequence is built from TRBV28 and TRBJ1-4, and the D gene may be TRBD1, 6 bases matching. The sequence was obtained from a woman between 40 and 55 years old in good health and CMV-seropositive. The CDR3 protein is CASSWTDGKLFF. The nucleotide sequence reads TGTGCCAGCAGTTGGACAGACGGAAAACTGTTTTTT.